Listed below are T cell receptor beta chains from one sample, sequenced in a study of T cell responses to AZD1222 COVID-19 vaccine. The protocol was immunoSEQ multiplex PCR, while the TCRdb copy is restricted to in-frame clones and leaves out a portion. The sample lists over 95,000 clones; just over 90% were seen once. The sequencing here drew on peripheral blood, taken on day 0 of AZD1222 vaccination. The receptors come from an adult in good health. Each CDR3 is given without its conserved first and last residue. The order of the fields is CDR3 protein, V gene, CDR3 length, D gene. D genes are given only for firm matches.

CDR3aa: ASRDPGLDIQY; v_gene: TRBV28; len: 11; d_gene: .
CDR3aa: ASSRQGSSNTGELF; v_gene: TRBV19; len: 14; d_gene: TRBD1
CDR3aa: ASSEELVTANTEAF; v_gene: TRBV2; len: 14; d_gene: .
CDR3aa: ASSPTGQGKLGEQY; v_gene: TRBV10-1; len: 14; d_gene: TRBD1
CDR3aa: ASSSPGQGDHEQY; v_gene: TRBV5-5; len: 13; d_gene: TRBD1
CDR3aa: ASSIGAGDYEQY; v_gene: TRBV19; len: 12; d_gene: .
CDR3aa: ASSVGSFTGELF; v_gene: TRBV6-4; len: 12; d_gene: .
CDR3aa: ASSRGQESSGNTIY; v_gene: TRBV21-1; len: 14; d_gene: .
CDR3aa: AISEDRDRRLEKLF; v_gene: TRBV10-3; len: 14; d_gene: TRBD1
CDR3aa: ASSLLQGNTEAF; v_gene: TRBV7-2; len: 12; d_gene: .
CDR3aa: ASSYGSGRGYEQY; v_gene: TRBV6-5; len: 13; d_gene: TRBD2
CDR3aa: ASSVEPWGEQY; v_gene: TRBV9; len: 11; d_gene: .
CDR3aa: ASTGTRFYEQY; v_gene: TRBV21-1; len: 11; d_gene: .
CDR3aa: ASSQRGRDNSPLH; v_gene: TRBV4-1; len: 13; d_gene: .
CDR3aa: ASSYQGAETEAF; v_gene: TRBV6-5; len: 12; d_gene: .
CDR3aa: ASSPRYDSSNQPQH; v_gene: TRBV3-1/TRBV3-2; len: 14; d_gene: .
CDR3aa: ASSKGGRTDTQY; v_gene: TRBV19; len: 12; d_gene: .